Listed here are 14 T cell receptor beta chains from one sample, sequenced in a study of blood T cell repertoires in COVID-19. Assay used: immunoSEQ multiplex PCR; TCRdb lists only in-frame clones, some missing. The repertoire includes about 89,000 clones, around nine tenths of them detected once, and more than 1% sits in the top ten. The sample comprised peripheral blood. These receptors were taken from a man aged 80 or over with active or convalescent COVID-19.

J is TRBJ1-1 and V is TRBV19, with a tentative D call TRBD1 (6 bases). This CDR3 is 16 amino acids long. In germline, CDR1 is LNHDA, CDR2 SQIVND (reference sequence). Deletions cut 4 bases from V and 1 base from J, with 16 bases between. CDR3 sequence reads: CASSKKTGQANTEAFF. Here the CDR3 DNA reads TGTGCCAGTAGTAAAAAGACAGGCCAGGCGAACACTGAAGCTTTCTTT.

V is TRBV19 and J is TRBJ2-7; TRBD2 matches 14 bases. Germline V gene sequence: CDR1 LNHDA, CDR2 SQIVND (reference sequence). V lost 7 bases to trimming and J lost 9 bases; unmatched junction nucleotides: 11. CDR3 length equals 15 residues. The CDR3 DNA sequence: TGTGCCAGTAAAAGAGGGGGACTAGCGGGAGATGTGCAGTACTTC. Translated, it gives CASKRGGLAGDVQYF. Combining the CDR3 with reference TRBV19 and TRBJ2-7 gives the whole variable domain DGGITQSPKYLFRKEGQNVTLSCEQNLNHDAMYWYRQDPGQGLRLIYYSQIVNDFQKGDIAEGYSVSREKKESFPLTVTSAQKNPTAFYLCASKRGGLAGDVQYFGPGTRLTVT.

V gene TRBV3-1 (or the pseudogene TRBV3-2) combines with J gene TRBJ2-7; 13 bases map to TRBD2. This CDR3 has 20 residues. From germline, CDR1 is LGHDT and CDR2 YNNKEL (reference sequence). The J segment lost 4 bases and the V segment lost 1 base, leaving 16 bases of the junction unmatched. The chain's CDR3 is CASSQGQGTRTSGRLYEQYF. Here the CDR3 DNA reads TGTGCCAGCAGCCAAGGACAGGGGACGCGGACTAGCGGGAGACTATACGAGCAGTACTTC.

The genes are TRBV19 and TRBJ1-2, with TRBD1 identical over 8 bases. This CDR3 comprises 13 residues. Germline V gene lookup returns CDR1 LNHDA and CDR2 SQIVND (reference sequence). The V segment lost 5 bases and the J segment 8 bases; nucleotides outside the gene matches: 7. This chain's CDR3 is CASSVQGESGYTF. The CDR3 bases are TGTGCCAGTAGTGTACAGGGGGAGAGCGGCTACACCTTC.

The chain couples TRBV7-8 to TRBJ2-4; a weak D match, TRBD2 (6 bases). Germline V CDR1 and CDR2: SGHVS, FQNEAQ. Trimming removed 3 bases at V and 0 bases at J, with 9 bases between. The CDR3 is 15 amino acids. This CDR3 is CASSFGTLAKNIQYF. The CDR3 DNA reads TGTGCCAGCAGCTTCGGGACTCTAGCCAAAAACATTCAGTACTTC.

The chain recombines TRBV4-1 with TRBJ2-5; 13 nucleotides line up with TRBD2. The ends lost 5 bases at V and 4 bases at J; junction bases unmatched: 7. The CDR3 loop spans 16 amino acids. The germline gives CDR1 MGHRA, CDR2 YSYEKL. CDR3 DNA: TGCGCCAGCAGCTCATGGACTAGCGGGAGTCCAGAGACCCAGTACTTC. This sequence encodes CASSSWTSGSPETQYF.

This clone occurred once. This chain links TRBV21-1 with TRBJ2-7; the table's D call TRBD1 went unverified against the DNA. TRBV21-1 is classified as a pseudogene. This CDR3 comprises 15 residues. CDR3 in DNA: TGTGCCAGCAGCAAAGTGCCAGGGGTGGAGAACGAGCAGTACTTC. It codes for CASSKVPGVENEQYF.

The gene calls are TRBV7-3 and TRBJ2-1, with 11 bases aligning to TRBD2. There are 18 residues in the CDR3. Looked up from germline, CDR1 is SGHTA and CDR2 is FQGTGA. J was trimmed by 6 bases and V by 1 base; bases with no gene match: 11. The CDR3 sequence: CASSLRAETSGSLNEQFF. The CDR3 DNA sequence: TGTGCCAGCAGCTTAAGGGCTGAAACTAGCGGGAGCCTCAATGAGCAGTTCTTC. Filled out from reference TRBV7-3 and TRBJ2-1, the complete variable domain reads GAGVSQTPSNKVTEKGKYVELRCDPISGHTALYWYRQSLGQGPEFLIYFQGTGAADDSGLPNDRFFAVRPEGSVSTLKIQRTERGDSAVYLCASSLRAETSGSLNEQFFGPGTRLTVL.

J is TRBJ1-3 and V is TRBV19, with 12 bases that match TRBD1. Unmatched junction bases numbered 13, after V lost 4 bases and J lost 0 bases. The CDR3 contains 20 residues. The V gene's germline CDR1 is LNHDA and CDR2 SQIVND (reference sequence). CDR3 sequence: CASSTAGTGGISASGNTIYF. The CDR3 DNA sequence: TGTGCCAGTAGTACCGCCGGGACAGGGGGCATTAGTGCCTCTGGAAACACCATATATTTT.

The V gene is TRBV7-8, the J gene TRBJ2-2; D gene unclear. Germline assignment: CDR1 SGHVS and CDR2 FQNEAQ. Trimming left V 5 bases short and J 0 bases short, with 13 bases between. This CDR3 has 16 amino acids. Here the CDR3 reads CASSRPKNTNTGELFF. The CDR3 DNA follows: TGTGCCAGCAGCCGACCTAAGAATACGAACACCGGGGAGCTGTTTTTT.

The chain uses TRBV9 and TRBJ1-1; 12 nucleotides line up with TRBD1. V shed 3 bases and J 4 bases; nucleotides not matched to a gene: 13. The CDR3 sequence is 18 residues long. Germline-derived CDR1 and CDR2 are SGDLS and YYNGEE. The CDR3 loop reads CASSARGQGARMGTEAFF. DNA for the CDR3: TGTGCCAGCAGCGCTAGGGGACAGGGGGCGCGGATGGGCACTGAAGCTTTCTTT.

This clone was observed a few times. The V call is TRBV19, the J call TRBJ2-2; a weak D match, TRBD2 (5 bases). Per germline, CDR1 LNHDA and CDR2 SQIVND (reference sequence). Between the trimmed V and J ends, which lost 5 bases and 0 bases, there was a span of 7 bases. The CDR3 sequence is 14 residues long. CDR3 nucleotide sequence: TGTGCCAGTAGTGTACTAGCGAACACCGGGGAGCTGTTTTTT. Protein: CASSVLANTGELFF.

The chain is built from TRBV7-9 and TRBJ2-1; TRBD1 matches at 7 bases. CDR3 length equals 12 residues. The junction had 3 bases not matched to a gene; V was cut back by 3 bases and J by 10 bases. Germline V CDR1 and CDR2: SEHNR, FQNEAQ (reference sequence). CDR3 bases: TGTGCCAGCAGCTTCCAGACAGGGGAGCAGTTCTTC. Encoded protein: CASSFQTGEQFF.

The chain joins TRBV28 to TRBJ2-7, with TRBD2 matching over 14 bases. Germline loops: CDR1 MDHEN, CDR2 SYDVKM. The V gene end was trimmed by 4 bases and the J gene end by 12 bases; junction bases not matched to a gene: 11. CDR3 length equals 15 residues. The CDR3 spells CASSSPGLAGGEGYF. For the CDR3, the DNA is TGTGCCAGCAGTTCCCCTGGACTAGCGGGAGGAGAAGGGTACTTC.